The entry below describes one T cell receptor beta chain. This clonotype was picked up many times. It lacks a known antigen. No per-base quality is available; no much larger clone lies one base away. The sample originates from a study of CD8 T cells in ankylosing spondylitis (dated by TCRdb to the late 2010s). Notes on the research overall: The study profiled T cell receptor beta repertoires in healthy donors and ankylosing spondylitis patients to find disease-linked TCR variants. The full study cohort comprised 25 ankylosing spondylitis patients and about a hundred healthy donors. Samples of peripheral blood were taken, and for ankylosing spondylitis patients, synovial fluid was collected as well.

Instrument used: Illumina HiSeq 2500. Quantitative 5'-RACE with molecular barcodes was the method used to prepare the TCR beta libraries. Per the source publication's procedure: A new computational method based on a probabilistic model of VDJ rearrangement was used to identify disease-linked TCR variants. Starting from the raw public reads, TCRdb applied fastp trimming at Q25, assembled clones with MiXCR and retained in-frame beta chains. Rows with a matching CDR3 protein are joined into one entry that keeps the most common DNA and genes. The V and J calls here are based on TCRdb, not the publication. The sample has about 130,000 distinct CDR3 sequences on record, roughly 7.3% of them singletons. The top ten constitute more than 10% of the sample. The paper as a whole reports these results and caveats: A TCR beta motif of 8 or 9 highly homologous amino acid variants appeared characteristic of blood from ankylosing spondylitis patients. In peripheral blood, the disease-linked clones were found at relatively low frequencies and had a CD8+ phenotype. Some TCR beta motif variants had previously been reported in synovial fluid and blood of reactive arthritis patients, which suggested common disease-initiation mechanisms. The disease-linked clones were reported as significantly enriched in matched synovial fluid samples from ankylosing spondylitis patients.

CDR1 and CDR2, looked up from the germline V gene (reference sequence), are SEHNR and FQNEAQ. Including cysteine and phenylalanine, the CDR3 has 14 amino acids. Of all the DNA, just the CDR3 is kept, 42 bases in frame from base 1. V is reduced by 7 bases and J by 3 bases, leaving a spacing of 15 bases between them. The TCR comes from a male donor with ankylosing spondylitis or in good health (not recorded which). The sequenced sample consisted of blood, either unsorted or a sorted T cell fraction (not recorded which). This sequence uses TRBV7-9 and TRBJ2-5, and TRBD1 may be the D gene, going by 6 matching bases. DNA sequence: TGTGCCAGCAATCCTCCGGCAGGGGAAGAGACCCAGTACTTC. It translates as CASNPPAGEETQYF.